This TCR beta chain emerged from a study of shared clonotypes between healthy human individuals. TCRdb keeps only in-frame clones here, not all; method: immunoSEQ multiplex PCR. Here the sample spans 2,500,000 or so clones, approximately 90% being singletons. V shed 5 bases and J shed 11 bases, with 18 bases lying between them. The CDR3 totals 13 residues. Germline V gene lookup returns CDR1 SGHAT and CDR2 FQNNGV. This TCR was recovered from a man aged 18 to 29 in good health. Some clones in this sample may be carry-over from other donors' samples. Sequencing was done on a sample of naive CD4+ T cells from PBMCs. Subset specified: CD45RA+ positively selected. The chain joins TRBV11-2 to TRBJ1-1; maybe TRBD1 (5 bases). As DNA, the CDR3 is TGTGCCAGCAGCGCGATACAGGTCCGAGACGCTTTCTTT. Amino acid sequence: CASSAIQVRDAFF.